This TCR beta chain came from a study of shared clonotypes between healthy human individuals. Study background: Per donor, three plates held CD4 naive cells, three held CD4 memory, two held CD8 naive and one held CD8 memory.

CDR1 SGHRS and CDR2 YFSETQ come from the germline V gene. V was trimmed by 4 bases and J by 3 bases, leaving 11 bases between them. This CDR3 is 14 amino acids long. As concerns this clone: Other DNA sequences in this sample translate to the same CDR3.

Healthy HIV-negative adults with no recent acute infections or vaccinations were recruited as donors. Measured with immunoSEQ multiplex PCR; TCRdb has only the in-frame clones, and not every one. The sample includes 2,500,000 or so clones, just under 95% seen only once; the top ten take 0.37%. The clonotype originates from a man younger than 35 in good health. Some clones in this sample may be carry-over from other donors' samples. The rearrangement links TRBV5-1 to TRBJ1-3; D may be TRBD1 (6 bases). Sequencing was performed on naive CD4+ T cells from PBMCs. Specified subset: CD45RA+ positively selected. The CDR3, as DNA: TGCGCCAGCAGCCAAGGGGGTGGTGGAAACACCATATATTTT. This sequence encodes CASSQGGGGNTIYF.